Listed below are T cell receptor beta chains from one sample, sequenced in a study of blood T cell repertoires in COVID-19. Profiled with immunoSEQ multiplex PCR; TCRdb holds only in-frame clones, not every one. The sample carries fewer than 350,000 clones, about nine tenths recorded once. The sequencing input was PBMCs or T cells enriched from blood (not recorded which). The receptors stem from a man aged 55 to 70 who had recovered from COVID-19. CDR3s include the opening cysteine and the closing phenylalanine or tryptophan. The D gene is left open where the match is weak. Rows give clone size only sometimes, using once, few, many, or a class for an expanded clone.

>TRBJ2-1|TRBV28|NA|TRBD2
TGTGCCAGCAGCTTACTAGCGGGAGGCCAAAATGAGCAGTTCTTC
CASSLLAGGQNEQFF
>TRBJ1-3|TRBV29-1|NA|NA
TGCAGCGTTGCTTCAGACTCTGGAAACACCATATATTTT
CSVASDSGNTIYF
>TRBJ2-5|TRBV7-9|once|TRBD1
TGTGCCAGCAGCTCGACAGGGGGAGAGACCCAGTACTTC
CASSSTGGETQYF
>TRBJ2-1|TRBV6-2/TRBV6-3|NA|TRBD2
TGTGCCAGCAGTTATAGCGGGAGCCTTGCCTACAATGAGCAGTTCTTC
CASSYSGSLAYNEQFF
>TRBJ1-5|TRBV28|once|NA
TGTGCCAGCAGTTCCAGGGGAGTAGGCAATCAGCCCCAGCATTTT
CASSSRGVGNQPQHF
>TRBJ2-7|TRBV5-1|NA|TRBD2
TGCGCCAGCAGCTTGATGGGCGGGAGAGGTTACGAGCAGTACTTC
CASSLMGGRGYEQYF
>TRBJ2-1|TRBV6-5|NA|NA
TGTGCCAGCAGTTACCTGAGTCTAAACAATGAGCAGTTCTTC
CASSYLSLNNEQFF
>TRBJ1-5|TRBV4-1|NA|NA
TGCGCCAGCAGCCAAGATAGGGGTCAGCCCCAGCATTTT
CASSQDRGQPQHF
>TRBJ1-6|TRBV28|NA|NA
TGTGCCAGCACCCTCGGGTCCTCCTATAATTCACCCCTCCACTTT
CASTLGSSYNSPLHF
>TRBJ1-1|TRBV2|NA|NA
TGTGCCAGCAGGATGGACACTACTGAAGCTTTCTTT
CASRMDTTEAFF
>TRBJ2-2|TRBV30|NA|NA
TGTGCCTGGAGACCCCAGGGGACCGGGGAGCTGTTTTTT
CAWRPQGTGELFF
>TRBJ2-7|TRBV6-9|NA|TRBD1
TGTGCCAGCAGAAACCATCAGGGACAGGGGGACGTAGACGAGCAGTACTTC
CASRNHQGQGDVDEQYF
>TRBJ2-3|TRBV7-2|NA|NA
TGTGCCAGCAGCGACCGGCGGGATAAGTTAGATACGCAGTATTTT
CASSDRRDKLDTQYF
>TRBJ2-7|TRBV7-2|NA|NA
TGTGCCAGCAGCTATCCGGCCAGAGGCCTTTACGAGCAGTACTTC
CASSYPARGLYEQYF
>TRBJ2-1|TRBV2|NA|NA
TGTGCCAGCAGATGGACGGGGTCACTCTCCTACAATGAGCAGTTCTTC
CASRWTGSLSYNEQFF
>TRBJ2-1|TRBV5-1|NA|NA
TGCGCCAGCTACAGGGATGCCAACCAAGACAATGAGCAGTTCTTC
CASYRDANQDNEQFF
>TRBJ1-5|TRBV5-5|NA|TRBD1
TGTGCCAGCAGCTTACTACAGGGGGCGGCTCAGCCCCAGCATTTT
CASSLLQGAAQPQHF
>TRBJ2-1|TRBV5-1|NA|TRBD2
TGCGCCAGCCACCTAGCGGGAGGGCACAATGAGCAGTTCTTC
CASHLAGGHNEQFF
>TRBJ2-1|TRBV6-5|NA|TRBD1
TGTGCCAGCAGTCCACAGGGGACCGAATACAATGAGCAGTTCTTC
CASSPQGTEYNEQFF
>TRBJ2-1|TRBV7-2|NA|NA
TGTGCCAGCACCCACGGAGGAACGGTGTACAATGAGCAGTTCTTC
CASTHGGTVYNEQFF
>TRBJ2-5|TRBV2|NA|NA
TGTGCCAGCAGTGTCCTGGGGGGAGGAGAGACCCAGTACTTC
CASSVLGGGETQYF
>TRBJ2-7|TRBV6-5|NA|NA
TGCGCTATTGAGGTGGACTCCTACGAGCAGTACTTC
CAIEVDSYEQYF
>TRBJ1-6|TRBV7-2|few|NA
TGTGCCAGCAGCACGGGGGGGCAGGTCTATAATTCACCCCTCCACTTT
CASSTGGQVYNSPLHF
>TRBJ1-2|TRBV18|NA|NA
TGTGCCAGCTCACCTGGGGAAGGACAGTTGGGGTATGGCTACACCTTC
CASSPGEGQLGYGYTF
>TRBJ2-1|TRBV5-1|NA|NA
TGCGCCAGCAGCGGGGGACTTCAAGGTGGTGCTGAGCAGTTCTTC
CASSGGLQGGAEQFF
>TRBJ1-2|TRBV6-1|NA|NA
TGTGCCAGCAGTAGGGGGACCGTCGAGGGCTACACCTTC
CASSRGTVEGYTF
>TRBJ2-1|TRBV3-1/TRBV3-2|NA|TRBD2
TGTGCCAGCAGCCAAGAGGGACTAGCAGTAAGGAATGAGCAGTTCTTC
CASSQEGLAVRNEQFF
>TRBJ2-2|TRBV5-1|NA|TRBD2
TGCGCCAGCAGCCTTCTCCCGGGACTAGCGGAACCGAACACCGGGGAGCTGTTTTTT
CASSLLPGLAEPNTGELFF
>TRBJ1-4|TRBV11-3|NA|TRBD1
TGTGCCAGCAGCTTGTCGGGACAGCCTAATGAAAAACTGTTTTTT
CASSLSGQPNEKLFF
>TRBJ2-7|TRBV20-1|few|NA
TGCAGTGCTAGAGTAGGGGACGAGCAGTACTTC
CSARVGDEQYF
>TRBJ2-2|TRBV6-2/TRBV6-3|NA|NA
TGTGCCAGCAGTTACTACTCTCACACCGGGGAGCTGTTTTTT
CASSYYSHTGELFF
>TRBJ2-3|TRBV24-1|NA|NA
TGTGCCACCAGTGTCCCGCGGGGCCCGGATTTGGATACGCAGTATTTT
CATSVPRGPDLDTQYF
>TRBJ2-7|TRBV6-5|NA|NA
TGTGCCAGCAGTTACTCGCCTAGCAACTACGAGCAGTACTTC
CASSYSPSNYEQYF
>TRBJ1-5|TRBV28|once|TRBD1
TGTGCCAGCAGTGGACAGGCATATCAGCCCCAGCATTTT
CASSGQAYQPQHF
>TRBJ1-2|TRBV4-2|NA|NA
TGTGCCAGCAGCCAAGATTTCCGGGGCTACACCTTC
CASSQDFRGYTF
>TRBJ2-1|TRBV5-4|NA|NA
TGTGCCAGCACCGAGCGCGCTAGCGCAGACAATGAGCAGTTCTTC
CASTERASADNEQFF
>TRBJ2-1|TRBV9|NA|TRBD2
TGTGCCAGCGTAGCGGGGAGGGAGAGCTCCTACAATGAGCAGTTCTTC
CASVAGRESSYNEQFF
>TRBJ1-2|TRBV30|NA|NA
TGTGCCTGGAGTGTACGCCCCGCGGGGTATGGCTACACCTTC
CAWSVRPAGYGYTF
>TRBJ2-1|TRBV2|once|TRBD2
TGTGCCAGCACGGGCGGGAGTCTAAATAATGAGCAGTTCTTC
CASTGGSLNNEQFF
>TRBJ2-1|TRBV9|NA|TRBD2
TGTGCCAGCAGCGCCTTTTTAGCGGGAACCTACAATGAGCAGTTCTTC
CASSAFLAGTYNEQFF
>TRBJ1-4|TRBV7-8|NA|NA
TGTGCCAGCAGCTTAGCGCTAGGGGGACGTCCCGATGAAAAACTGTTTTTT
CASSLALGGRPDEKLFF
>TRBJ1-1|TRBV4-1|NA|NA
TGCGCCAGCAGCAACGGCGGTGAAGCTTTCTTT
CASSNGGEAFF
>TRBJ2-3|TRBV4-3|NA|NA
TGCGCCAGCAGCCAAGATAGGGGAGATACGCAGTATTTT
CASSQDRGDTQYF
>TRBJ2-1|TRBV28|NA|TRBD2
TGTGCCAGCAGTCTCGGACTAGCGGGGGGTTACAATGAGCAGTTCTTC
CASSLGLAGGYNEQFF
>TRBJ2-5|TRBV4-3|NA|NA
TGCGCCAGCAGCCAAGATATGGCAGGTCAGGAGACCCAGTACTTC
CASSQDMAGQETQYF
>TRBJ1-6|TRBV5-1|NA|NA
TGCGCCAGCAGCTTGATACCGGGTGCCGGTGTCAATTCACCCCTCCACTTT
CASSLIPGAGVNSPLHF
>TRBJ1-6|TRBV28|NA|TRBD1
TGTGCCAGCAGTACCTCCGGGACAGCAAATTCACCCCTCCACTTT
CASSTSGTANSPLHF
>TRBJ1-1|TRBV10-3|NA|NA
TGTGCCATCAGTGAGTCGTCGGGCAGGGCGAACACTGAAGCTTTCTTT
CAISESSGRANTEAFF
>TRBJ2-1|TRBV6-1|NA|NA
TGTGCCAGCAGTGAGTTTGGTGAGAAGTACAATGAGCAGTTCTTC
CASSEFGEKYNEQFF
>TRBJ2-7|TRBV3-1/TRBV3-2|NA|TRBD2
TGTGCCAGCGGCCGGGACTACTCCTACGAGCAGTACTTC
CASGRDYSYEQYF
>TRBJ2-3|TRBV4-1|once|NA
TGCGCCAGCAGCCAGCCGTCGAGGGATACGCAGTATTTT
CASSQPSRDTQYF
>TRBJ2-1|TRBV5-1|NA|TRBD1
TGCGCCAGCAAATGGACAGGGGGTAACAATGAGCAGTTCTTC
CASKWTGGNNEQFF
>TRBJ2-7|TRBV4-3|once|NA
TGCGCCAGCAGCCCCACCCGGTTTTTCAACGAGCAGTACTTC
CASSPTRFFNEQYF
>TRBJ1-1|TRBV7-9|NA|TRBD1
TGTGCCAGCAGCTTGACAGGGGGGAACACTGAAGCTTTCTTT
CASSLTGGNTEAFF
>TRBJ2-7|TRBV11-2|NA|TRBD1
TGTGCCAGCAGCTATTACCCCCCCTCACAGGGGGCCGAGCAGTACTTC
CASSYYPPSQGAEQYF
>TRBJ2-5|TRBV28|NA|NA
TGTGCCAGCAGTTTAAACGAGGAAGAGACCCAGTACTTC
CASSLNEEETQYF
>TRBJ2-3|TRBV28|NA|NA
TGTGCCAGCAGTTTATGGCTCTACGGCACAGATACGCAGTATTTT
CASSLWLYGTDTQYF
>TRBJ1-2|TRBV27|NA|TRBD1
TGTGCCAGCAGTTTCGGACAGGGGGCCCGTTTGGACGGCTACACCTTC
CASSFGQGARLDGYTF
>TRBJ2-1|TRBV18|NA|NA
TGTGCCAGCTCACCCCGGGAGGGGGCCCCCGGATGGGGGCTGAGCAATGAGCAGTTCTTC
CASSPREGAPGWGLSNEQFF
>TRBJ1-4|TRBV5-1|NA|NA
TGCGCCAGCAGCTTAGGGGGAAGGAATGAAAAACTGTTTTTT
CASSLGGRNEKLFF